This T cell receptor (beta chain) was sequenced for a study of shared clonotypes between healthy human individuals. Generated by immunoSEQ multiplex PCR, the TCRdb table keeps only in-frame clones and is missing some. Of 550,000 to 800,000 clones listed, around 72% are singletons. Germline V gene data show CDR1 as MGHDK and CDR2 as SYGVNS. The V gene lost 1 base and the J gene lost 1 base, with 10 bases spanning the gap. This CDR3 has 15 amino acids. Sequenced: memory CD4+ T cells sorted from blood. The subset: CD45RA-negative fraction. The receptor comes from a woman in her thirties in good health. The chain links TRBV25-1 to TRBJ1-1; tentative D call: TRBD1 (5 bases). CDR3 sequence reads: CASSESRGKNTEAFF. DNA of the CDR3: TGTGCCAGCAGTGAATCGCGGGGGAAGAACACTGAAGCTTTCTTT.